This T cell receptor (beta chain) is from a study of vaccination and CD4 T cells after COVID-19. Study at large: Investigators stimulated cells with overlapping spike peptides drawn from SARS-CoV-2, HCoV-NL63, HCoV-OC43 and HCoV-229E.

The sample's treatment: roughly ten-day PBMC culture with coronavirus spike peptide pools or control peptides (ViraFEST assay). Per well, roughly 1.9 million PBMCs were cultured in the presence of about 10 IU/ml IL-2 and roughly 10 ug/ml peptide pools. The CDR3 loop spans 17 amino acids. CDR1 is MNHEY, CDR2 SVGAGI, per germline. V trimming: 2 bases; J trimming: 0 bases; junction bases outside the gene matches: 6. About this clonotype: Its antigen is unknown.

The assay that was used to sequence DNA from cultured CD4+ T cells was the Oncomine TCR Beta short-read assay. From the PCR reads, TCRdb called clonotypes with MiXCR, one entry per CDR3 protein. Of more than 10,000 distinct CDR3 sequences in the sample, about 30% were seen once. The sequencing used CD4+ T cells from blood, cultured in vitro, collected after SARS-CoV-2 vaccination. This clonotype was sampled from a human donor who had recovered from COVID-19. J is TRBJ1-4 and V is TRBV6-5, with 7 bases that match TRBD1. The CDR3 spells CASSYPGTVATNEKLFF. The DNA of the CDR3 is TGTGCCAGCAGTTACCCTGGGACAGTTGCAACTAATGAAAAACTGTTTTTT.